The 19 T cell receptor beta chains below were found in one sample sequenced in a study of T cell responses to AZD1222 COVID-19 vaccine. The data were produced by immunoSEQ multiplex PCR, yet TCRdb's version contains in-frame clones alone and is incomplete. This table holds 150,000 or so clones, roughly 92% found once. This specimen consisted of peripheral blood, obtained on day 0 of AZD1222 vaccination. All receptors derive from an adult in good health.

The chain joins TRBV3-1 (or the pseudogene TRBV3-2) to TRBJ1-6, with D tentatively TRBD1 (5 bases). The CDR3 covers 15 residues. Germline V gene data show CDR1 as LGHDT and CDR2 as YNNKEL (reference sequence). V was clipped by 5 bases and J by 7 bases, with 15 bases between them. The DNA for the CDR3 is TGTGCCAGCAGCTCGATGAAGGCAGGGAATTCACCCCTCCACTTT. It yields the protein CASSSMKAGNSPLHF.

This chain links TRBV5-5 with TRBJ2-7; 11 nucleotides agree with TRBD1. The junction had 14 bases not matched to a gene; V was cut back by 4 bases and J by 5 bases. The CDR3 contains 17 residues. Germline values: CDR1 SGHKS, CDR2 YYEKEE (reference sequence). The CDR3 nucleotides read TGTGCCAGCAGCCCCCCTGGGACAGGGGGTTCAAAGAACGAGCAGTACTTC. Its protein is CASSPPGTGGSKNEQYF.

The rearrangement uses TRBV19 and TRBJ2-3; D ambiguous. This CDR3 is 13 amino acids long. The V end lost 2 bases, the J end lost 1 base, and 4 bases lay between the germline ends. Germline CDR1 LNHDA, CDR2 SQIVND (reference sequence). In DNA form, the CDR3 reads TGTGCCAGTAGTATAACAGGCACAGATACGCAGTATTTT. Its translation is CASSITGTDTQYF.

The CDR3 loop is CASSKTGRPGTGELFF. Here the CDR3 DNA reads TGTGCCAGTAGTAAAACAGGGCGCCCAGGAACCGGGGAGCTGTTTTTT. J is TRBJ2-2 and V is TRBV19; tentatively, D is TRBD1 (6 bases). Looked up from germline, CDR1 is LNHDA and CDR2 is SQIVND (reference sequence). Between the trimmed V and J ends, which lost 4 bases and 5 bases, there was a span of 17 bases. The CDR3 sequence is 16 residues long.

V gene TRBV5-1 combines with J gene TRBJ1-2, with D possibly matching TRBD1 (6 bases). The V end was cut by 0 bases, the J end by 3 bases, with 12 bases between. This CDR3 has 15 amino acids. Germline CDR1 SGHRS, CDR2 YFSETQ. The CDR3 region has the DNA TGCGCCAGCAGCTTGGGTCGGGGGGCTCACTATGGCTACACCTTC. It codes for CASSLGRGAHYGYTF.

In this sample, this clone turned up a few times. This sequence joins TRBV6-2 or TRBV6-3 and TRBJ2-6, with D perhaps assigned TRBD1 or TRBD2 (5 bases each). The germline V gene has CDR1 MNHEY and CDR2 SVGEGT. The CDR3 loop spans 18 amino acids. The V end lost 6 bases, the J end lost 0 bases, and 18 bases lay between the germline ends. CDR3 amino acids: CASSPPPGRSSGANVLTF. The CDR3 DNA reads TGTGCCAGCAGCCCCCCCCCGGGGCGAAGCTCTGGGGCCAACGTCCTGACTTTC.

Notes on this clone: One junction end disagrees with the germline gene, perhaps due to a read error. The chain combines TRBV7-7 with TRBJ2-3; 8 positions agree with TRBD2. Germline V lookup: CDR1 SSHAT, CDR2 FNYEAQ (reference sequence). The CDR3 is made up of 17 amino acids. CDR3 amino acids: CASSLGVSSGVTDTQYF. CDR3 sequence (DNA): TGTGCTAGCAGCTTAGGAGTTAGTAGCGGGGTCACAGATACGCAGTATTTT.

This clone has just one count. The CDR3 loop is CASSHRQGGRYEETQYF. The CDR3 region has the DNA TGCGCCAGCAGCCACCGACAGGGAGGGAGGTATGAGGAGACCCAGTACTTC. The genes are TRBV4-1 and TRBJ2-5; D is perhaps TRBD1 or TRBD2 (7 bases each). The CDR3 spans 17 residues. With 3 bases removed from V and 5 bases from J, the gap between germline ends came to 22 bases. Germline V gene sequence: CDR1 MGHRA, CDR2 YSYEKL.

The V call is TRBV3-1 (or the pseudogene TRBV3-2), the J call TRBJ2-1; no firm D call. V was pared by 1 base and J by 7 bases, with 5 bases between. The length of the CDR3 is 12 residues. Germline assignment: CDR1 LGHDT and CDR2 YNNKEL (reference sequence). Written as DNA, the CDR3 is TGTGCCAGCAGCCAAGTCCTAAATGAGCAGTTCTTC. Translated: CASSQVLNEQFF.

This chain connects TRBV6-1 to TRBJ2-2; tentatively, D is TRBD1 (6 bases). The germline V gene has CDR1 MNHNS and CDR2 SASEGT. This CDR3 comprises 15 residues. Deletions cut 2 bases from V and 5 bases from J, with 12 bases between. The CDR3 loop reads CASSEQGGRTGELFF. As DNA, the CDR3 is TGTGCCAGCAGTGAACAAGGGGGAAGGACCGGGGAGCTGTTTTTT.

The chain has TRBV1 and TRBJ1-5. TRBV1 is a recognized pseudogene. This CDR3 has 16 residues. CDR3 sequence: CTSSRDPWGGNQPQHF. The CDR3 region has the DNA TGCACCAGCAGCCGCGACCCTTGGGGGGGCAATCAGCCCCAGCATTTT.

This chain links TRBV5-1 with TRBJ2-7, with 9 bases that match TRBD1. Germline V gene data show CDR1 as SGHRS and CDR2 as YFSETQ. Trimming at V came to 10 bases and at J to 2 bases, leaving 13 bases not matched to a gene. The CDR3 is 15 amino acids. DNA for the CDR3: TGCGCCCGCGGCGCGGGACAGGGTATAACCTACGAGCAGTACTTC. It specifies CARGAGQGITYEQYF.

This chain connects TRBV27 to TRBJ1-6; tentatively, D is TRBD1 (5 bases). The CDR3 extends over 16 amino acids. With 2 bases removed from V and 0 bases from J, the gap between germline ends came to 8 bases. Germline V gene sequence: CDR1 MNHEY, CDR2 SMNVEV (reference sequence). CDR3 loop: CASSLQGYSYNSPLHF. CDR3 DNA sequence: TGTGCCAGCAGTTTACAGGGTTACTCCTATAATTCACCCCTCCACTTT.

V gene TRBV7-8 combines with J gene TRBJ2-7; D may match TRBD1 or TRBD2 (5 bases each). CDR1 and CDR2 from the germline V gene are SGHVS and FQNEAQ. V was pared by 1 base and J by 2 bases, with 12 bases between. The CDR3 spans 15 residues. The CDR3 nucleotides read TGTGCCAGCAGCTTAGGGGGGAGCAGCACCTACGAGCAGTACTTC. It translates to CASSLGGSSTYEQYF.

The chain carries TRBV27 and TRBJ2-3; tentative D call: TRBD1 (6 bases). Germline-derived CDR1 and CDR2 are MNHEY and SMNVEV (reference sequence). Trimming removed 1 base from V and 0 bases from J, with 23 bases in between. The CDR3 spans 20 residues. CDR3 residues: CASSLFSTGRGRASTDTQYF. CDR3 nucleotide sequence: TGTGCCAGCAGTTTATTCTCTACGGGCAGGGGCCGCGCTAGCACAGATACGCAGTATTTT.

This rearrangement joins TRBV6-5 to TRBJ1-1; D remains unclear. This CDR3 has 16 residues. In germline, CDR1 is MNHEY, CDR2 SVGAGI. Trimming took off 0 bases at V and 1 base at J, with 12 bases between the two ends. This CDR3 reads CASSYSNRGGNTEAFF. In DNA form, the CDR3 reads TGTGCCAGCAGTTACTCTAACCGGGGTGGGAACACTGAAGCTTTCTTT.

CDR3 in amino acids: CASSLRSIQTQYF. CDR3 DNA: TGTGCCAGCAGCTTACGGAGCATCCAGACCCAGTACTTC. The V gene is TRBV7-8, the J gene TRBJ2-5; unclear D gene. The CDR3 covers 13 residues. Germline loops: CDR1 SGHVS, CDR2 FQNEAQ. Between the trimmed V and J ends, which lost 2 bases and 6 bases, there was a span of 10 bases.

The V and J genes are TRBV14 and TRBJ2-1; a weak D match, TRBD1 (6 bases). V shed 7 bases and J shed 0 bases, with 13 bases lying between them. Per germline, CDR1 SGHDN and CDR2 FVKESK. The CDR3 covers 15 residues. In DNA form, the CDR3 reads TGTGCCAGCACCGAGGGGGATCTCTCCTACAATGAGCAGTTCTTC. Its protein product is CASTEGDLSYNEQFF.

V is TRBV5-4 and J is TRBJ2-2; 11 bases line up with TRBD2. CDR1 is SGHNT and CDR2 is YYREEE in the germline V gene (reference sequence). V lost 4 bases to trimming and J lost 8 bases; unmatched junction nucleotides: 10. The CDR3 is made up of 16 amino acids. The CDR3 loop reads CASSNLAGGLGGELFF. The DNA of the CDR3 is TGTGCCAGCAGCAACCTAGCGGGAGGCTTGGGGGGGGAGCTGTTTTTT.